This T cell receptor beta chain was captured by sequencing in a study of glioma-infiltrating T cells. Study findings and constraints: Tissue and blood shared very few CDR3 sequences. Above-expected tissue-blood divergence occurred in all gliomas, most in low-grade ones.

Germline values: CDR1 MNHEY, CDR2 SMNVEV (reference sequence). The CDR3 sequence is 15 residues long. Trimming stripped 5 bases from V and 2 bases from J, with 15 bases between. Amplification of TCR alpha and beta CDR3 regions from RNA used iRepertoire nested multiplex PCR. Tissue mRNA or PBMC total RNA, roughly 90-450 ng, went into one-step reverse transcription and amplification. TCRdb re-derived calls from the multiplex PCR reads in MiXCR, one entry per CDR3 protein. The sample has under 20,000 distinct CDR3 sequences; roughly 64% are singletons. With respect to this clonotype: Its antigen is as yet unknown. A much larger clone is a single base away; this may be a read error.

The receptor was derived from a human donor with low-grade glioma or glioblastoma, undergoing nonglioma brain surgery, or in good health (not recorded which). The rearrangement joins TRBV27 to TRBJ1-2, with a weak D call TRBD1 (5 bases). The sequenced sample consisted of glioma tissue, nonneoplastic brain tissue, or PBMCs (not recorded which). The CDR3 bases are TGTGCCAGCAGTCTTCAGGGAGTCAAGAACTATGGCTACACCTTC. It translates to CASSLQGVKNYGYTF.